A selection of T cell receptor beta chains follows, all from one sample in a study of cytotoxic CD8 clonotypes in ibrutinib-treated CLL. Produced via immunoSEQ multiplex PCR; TCRdb's table is partial and in-frame only. This table has about 300,000 clones, 76% appearing once. The sequenced sample was PBMCs, obtained at disease progression, from a patient treated with ibrutinib. These receptors were taken from a human donor with chronic lymphocytic leukemia. Each CDR3 is given with its conserved first and last residue. Fields, in order: D gene, J gene, V gene, clone size, CDR3 protein, CDR3 DNA. A D gene is named only where the DNA matches it firmly. Rows give clone size only sometimes, using once, few, many, or a class for an expanded clone.

- | TRBJ2-5 | TRBV19 | - | CASSIRGPRGTQYF | TGTGCCAGTAGTATACGGGGCCCTCGGGGGACCCAGTACTTC
- | TRBJ2-1 | TRBV9 | - | CASSPHPQSSYNEQFF | TGTGCCAGCAGCCCCCACCCTCAGAGCTCCTACAATGAGCAGTTCTTC
TRBD1 | TRBJ2-5 | TRBV29-1 | - | CSVETGYETQYF | TGCAGCGTTGAGACAGGGTACGAGACCCAGTACTTC
- | TRBJ1-3 | TRBV7-9 | once | CASRSRTGGSGNTIYF | TGTGCCAGCAGATCCCGGACGGGAGGGTCCGGAAACACCATATATTTT
- | TRBJ2-7 | TRBV6-5 | few | CASSYSTLQVYEQYF | TGTGCCAGCAGTTACTCGACCTTGCAGGTCTACGAGCAGTACTTC
TRBD1 | TRBJ1-2 | TRBV5-1 | - | CASSTTGGGGYTF | TGCGCCAGCAGCACAACAGGGGGTGGTGGCTACACCTTC
- | TRBJ1-1 | TRBV25-1 | once | CASSEFAAGAWNTEAFF | TGTGCCAGCAGTGAATTTGCGGCAGGGGCCTGGAACACTGAAGCTTTCTTT
- | TRBJ2-5 | TRBV5-1 | - | CASSYTEETQYF | TGCGCCAGCAGCTATACGGAAGAGACCCAGTACTTC
- | TRBJ1-1 | TRBV28 | few | CASSLYWTEAFF | TGTGCCAGCAGTCTATATTGGACTGAAGCTTTCTTT
- | TRBJ2-1 | TRBV13 | - | CASSFDRNSYNEQFF | TGTGCCAGCAGCTTCGACAGGAATTCCTACAATGAGCAGTTCTTC
- | TRBJ1-1 | TRBV2 | - | CASKKSEAFF | TGTGCCAGCAAGAAATCTGAAGCTTTCTTT
- | TRBJ2-1 | TRBV19 | - | CASRGLSGEQFF | TGTGCCAGTAGGGGACTCTCTGGGGAGCAGTTCTTC
- | TRBJ2-5 | TRBV7-9 | - | CASSLTRDQETQYF | TGTGCCAGCAGCTTAACGCGGGACCAAGAGACCCAGTACTTC